The present T cell receptor (beta chain) was sequenced within a study of early T cells in non-severe SARS-CoV-2 infection. Study summary: The chains were unpaired, and the sequenced material was bulk RNA from unsorted whole blood. Study-wide results and caveats: Sequences matched to VDJdb favored anti-spike CD8 responses, while private and CD4 specificities were missed.

Comment on this clonotype: The target antigen is unknown.

Molecules of cDNA were individually given unique molecular identifiers that were attached to them. One entry per CDR3 protein, called by TCRdb with MiXCR from the 5' RACE reads. The repertoire holds about 55,000 distinct CDR3 sequences, with over 10% as singletons. V lost 8 bases and J 9 bases, leaving 22 bases between the germline ends. CDR1 and CDR2 from the germline V gene are MNHEY and SVGAGI. The CDR3 length is 14 residues. This sequence joins TRBV6-5 and TRBJ2-5, with D possibly called TRBD1 or TRBD2 (6 bases each). Specimen: whole blood, collected at baseline. This clonotype was obtained from an adult who was a healthcare worker with PCR-confirmed SARS-CoV-2 infection or an uninfected control (not recorded which). In DNA, the CDR3 is TGTGCCAGCTCCTTATCGGGGGCCAGGGCGGCCCAGTACTTC. Protein sequence: CASSLSGARAAQYF.